This is a list of T cell receptor beta chains from one sample in a study of blood T cell repertoires in COVID-19. The data were produced by immunoSEQ multiplex PCR, yet TCRdb's version contains in-frame clones alone and is incomplete. Here the sample spans a few hundred thousand clones, about 88% being singletons. Input material: peripheral blood. These receptors were collected from a man between 60 and 70 years old who had recovered from COVID-19. Both conserved end residues are part of each CDR3. Each record gives: D gene, V gene, J gene, clone size, CDR3 protein, CDR3 DNA. The D gene is left open where the match is weak. For some rows the clone size is stated as once, few or many, or as a class when expanded; others skip it.

.	TRBV6-2/TRBV6-3	TRBJ1-1	.	CASSYGGERGSTEAFF	TGTGCCAGCAGTTATGGCGGGGAGAGGGGTAGCACTGAAGCTTTCTTT
TRBD2	TRBV4-1	TRBJ2-5	.	CASSQVRSGASGGVNQETQYF	TGCGCCAGCAGCCAAGTCCGAAGCGGGGCTAGCGGGGGGGTGAACCAAGAGACCCAGTACTTC
.	TRBV27	TRBJ1-2	.	CASSPRPQGYGYTF	TGTGCCAGCAGTCCCCGCCCGCAGGGCTATGGCTACACCTTC
TRBD1	TRBV3-1/TRBV3-2	TRBJ1-4	.	CASSRDGTGNKLFF	TGTGCCAGCAGCCGAGACGGGACAGGGAACAAGCTGTTTTTT
.	TRBV9	TRBJ2-5	few	CASSYSGGETQYF	TGTGCCAGCAGCTACTCAGGGGGGGAGACCCAGTACTTC
.	TRBV6-5	TRBJ2-7	once	CASSWLGGARYEQYF	TGTGCCAGCAGCTGGTTAGGAGGGGCTCGATACGAGCAGTACTTC
.	TRBV11-2	TRBJ2-1	.	CASSFLRDEQFF	TGTGCCAGCAGCTTCCTGCGGGATGAGCAGTTCTTC
.	TRBV5-4	TRBJ2-5	.	CASSSARRVETQYF	TGTGCCAGCAGTTCTGCTAGACGCGTGGAGACCCAGTACTTC
TRBD1	TRBV19	TRBJ1-5	.	CASRKTGDNQPQHF	TGTGCCAGTAGAAAAACAGGGGATAATCAGCCCCAGCATTTT
TRBD2	TRBV13	TRBJ2-3	once	CASSIGAGGTDTQYF	TGTGCCAGCAGCATAGGGGCGGGGGGCACAGATACGCAGTATTTT
.	TRBV29-1	TRBJ1-4	.	CSVSRGAATNEKLFF	TGCAGCGTAAGCCGGGGGGCGGCAACTAATGAAAAACTGTTTTTT
.	TRBV3-1/TRBV3-2	TRBJ2-2	.	CASSQITVNTGELFF	TGTGCCAGCAGCCAAATCACAGTGAACACCGGGGAGCTGTTTTTT
.	TRBV11-3	TRBJ2-5	.	CASSSRQGRETQYF	TGTGCCAGCAGCTCTCGTCAGGGGAGAGAGACCCAGTACTTC
TRBD1	TRBV3-1/TRBV3-2	TRBJ1-5	few	CASSHWKGQRINQPQHF	TGTGCCAGCAGCCATTGGAAGGGACAGAGGATTAACCAGCCCCAGCATTTT
.	TRBV24-1	TRBJ1-1	.	CATTQGNTEAFF	TGTGCCACCACACAGGGGAACACTGAAGCTTTCTTT
.	TRBV9	TRBJ1-1	.	CASSAPPVNTEAFF	TGTGCCAGCAGCGCCCCCCCGGTGAATACTGAAGCTTTCTTT
.	TRBV7-9	TRBJ2-2	.	CATDRPTGELFF	TGTGCCACCGACAGACCCACCGGGGAGCTGTTTTTT
TRBD1	TRBV7-6	TRBJ2-7	.	CASSLVGTGRGEQYF	TGTGCCAGCAGCTTAGTTGGGACAGGGAGAGGCGAGCAGTACTTC
.	TRBV27	TRBJ2-7	.	CASSLYGQTYEQYF	TGTGCCAGCAGTTTATATGGCCAAACCTACGAGCAGTACTTC
.	TRBV4-2	TRBJ2-5	.	CASSVAGDNQETQYF	TGTGCCAGCAGCGTGGCTGGGGACAACCAAGAGACCCAGTACTTC
.	TRBV19	TRBJ2-2	few	CASSIGGGANTGELFF	TGTGCCAGTAGTATTGGCGGGGGCGCGAACACCGGGGAGCTGTTTTTT
TRBD1	TRBV2	TRBJ2-5	few	CASGGQGAMETQYF	TGTGCCAGCGGAGGACAGGGGGCTATGGAGACCCAGTACTTC
.	TRBV14	TRBJ1-6	.	CASSQDHTGKYSPLHF	TGTGCCAGCAGCCAAGATCATACAGGGAAGTATTCACCCCTCCACTTT
TRBD1	TRBV7-7	TRBJ2-5	once	CASSLGTGETQYF	TGTGCTAGCAGCCTTGGGACAGGCGAGACCCAGTACTTC
TRBD1	TRBV27	TRBJ2-7	once	CASSRDRVSYEQYF	TGTGCCAGCAGCCGGGACAGGGTCTCCTACGAGCAGTACTTC
.	TRBV4-2	TRBJ1-1	.	CASSQSIGVEAFF	TGTGCCAGCAGCCAAAGTATAGGGGTTGAAGCTTTCTTT
TRBD2	TRBV10-3	TRBJ2-1	.	CAISEGLRAGGASNEQFF	TGTGCCATCAGTGAGGGGTTGAGAGCGGGGGGCGCCTCCAATGAGCAGTTCTTC
.	TRBV11-2	TRBJ1-3	.	CASSLVERGNGNTIYF	TGTGCCAGCAGCTTAGTGGAGCGCGGGAATGGAAACACCATATATTTT
TRBD2	TRBV3-1/TRBV3-2	TRBJ2-2	.	CASSQMGGSTGELFF	TGTGCCAGCAGTCAGATGGGGGGGAGCACCGGGGAGCTGTTTTTT
TRBD1	TRBV2	TRBJ2-7	few	CAKGQGSEQYF	TGTGCCAAGGGACAGGGTTCCGAGCAGTACTTC
TRBD1	TRBV18	TRBJ2-7	once	CASSPPGQGSYEQYF	TGTGCCAGCTCACCCCCGGGACAGGGGTCCTACGAGCAGTACTTC
.	TRBV21-1	TRBJ1-2	.	CASSKAGTLQGNGYTF	TGTGCCAGCAGCAAAGCGGGAACATTACAGGGTAATGGCTACACCTTC
.	TRBV5-1	TRBJ2-1	once	CASSLGLEPSYNEQFF	TGCGCCAGCAGCTTGGGGCTAGAACCCTCCTACAATGAGCAGTTCTTC
.	TRBV5-1	TRBJ1-1	.	CASSYHRVNTEAFF	TGCGCCAGCAGCTACCACAGGGTCAACACTGAAGCTTTCTTT
.	TRBV6-5	TRBJ2-3	.	CASRDSGAGDTQYF	TGTGCCAGCAGGGACAGCGGGGCTGGCGATACGCAGTATTTT
.	TRBV5-4	TRBJ1-2	.	CASSLQERYGYTF	TGTGCCAGCAGCTTGCAGGAACGCTATGGCTACACCTTC
.	TRBV7-9	TRBJ1-1	few	CASSGAGAEAFF	TGTGCCAGCAGCGGGGCGGGGGCTGAAGCTTTCTTT